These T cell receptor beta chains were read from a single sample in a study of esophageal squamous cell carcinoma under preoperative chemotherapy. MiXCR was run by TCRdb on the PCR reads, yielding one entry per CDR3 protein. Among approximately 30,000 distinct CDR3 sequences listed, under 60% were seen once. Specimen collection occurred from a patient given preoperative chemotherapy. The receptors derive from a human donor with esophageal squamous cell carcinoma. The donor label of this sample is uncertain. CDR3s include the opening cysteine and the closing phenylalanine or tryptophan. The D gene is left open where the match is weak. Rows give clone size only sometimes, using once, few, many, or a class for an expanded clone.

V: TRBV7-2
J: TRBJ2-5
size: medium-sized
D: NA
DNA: TGTGCCAGCAGCTTAGAGTGGGCCGCCTCGGGGACCCAGTACTTC
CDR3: CASSLEWAASGTQYF

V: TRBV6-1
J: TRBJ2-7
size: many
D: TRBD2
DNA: TGTGCCAGCAGCCACCCGGGGGGAGAGCAGTACTTC
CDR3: CASSHPGGEQYF

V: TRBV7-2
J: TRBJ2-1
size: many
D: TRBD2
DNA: TGTGCCAGCAGCTTAGATAGCGGGAGCTACAATGAGCAGTTCTTC
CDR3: CASSLDSGSYNEQFF

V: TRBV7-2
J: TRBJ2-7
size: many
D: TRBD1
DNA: TGTGCCAGCAGCAGGGACAGGGGTTACGAGCAGTACTTC
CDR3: CASSRDRGYEQYF

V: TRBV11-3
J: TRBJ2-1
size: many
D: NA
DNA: TGTGCCAGCAGCGCCCACATGACGGAGACCCAGTTCTTC
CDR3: CASSAHMTETQFF

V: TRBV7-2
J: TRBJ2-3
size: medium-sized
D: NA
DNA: TGTGCCAGCAGCTTAGACAGCGGAGGCACAGATACGCAGTATTTT
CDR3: CASSLDSGGTDTQYF

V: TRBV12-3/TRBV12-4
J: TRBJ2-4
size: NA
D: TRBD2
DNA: TGTGCGAGGAGTTGGAGCGGGAGGCCGAACACCCAGTACTTC
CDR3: CARSWSGRPNTQYF

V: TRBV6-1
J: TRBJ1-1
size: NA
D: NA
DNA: TGTGCCAGCAGCCGCCGCCTTTCAGGGGTGAACACTGAAGCTTTCTTT
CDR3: CASSRRLSGVNTEAFF

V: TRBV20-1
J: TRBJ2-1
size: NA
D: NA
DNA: TGCAGTGCTAGACCGACGGACCGATTAGCCTACAATGAGCAGTTCTTC
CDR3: CSARPTDRLAYNEQFF

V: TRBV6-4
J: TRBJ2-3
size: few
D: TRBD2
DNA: TGTGCCAGCAGTCGTGAGGCGGGAGGAAGCACAGATACGCAGTATTTT
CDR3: CASSREAGGSTDTQYF

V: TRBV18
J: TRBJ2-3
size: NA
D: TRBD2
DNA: TGTGCCAGCTCATTCTCTAGCGGAAACCCCAATAGCCCCCGCACAGATACGCAGTATTTT
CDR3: CASSFSSGNPNSPRTDTQYF

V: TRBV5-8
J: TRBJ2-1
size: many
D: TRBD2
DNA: TGTGCCAGCACCCGGACCGGGAGGTACAATGAGCAGTTCTTC
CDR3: CASTRTGRYNEQFF

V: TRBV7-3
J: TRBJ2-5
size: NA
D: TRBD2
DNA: TGTGCCAGCAGCTTCATACCGGCGGGAGGGAACCAAAAGACCCAGTACTTC
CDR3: CASSFIPAGGNQKTQYF

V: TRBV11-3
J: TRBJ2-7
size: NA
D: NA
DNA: TGTGCCAGCAGCTTAGATCCCTCGAACAATGAGCAGTACTTC
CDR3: CASSLDPSNNEQYF

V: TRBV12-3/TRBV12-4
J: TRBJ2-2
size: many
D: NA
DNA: TGTGCCAGCAGTTCCCACATGATCGCCGGGGAGCTGTTTTTT
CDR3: CASSSHMIAGELFF

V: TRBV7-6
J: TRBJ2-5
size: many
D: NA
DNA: TGTGCCAGCAGCCTCTTTCCGACAGACCGGGGGACCCAGTACTTC
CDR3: CASSLFPTDRGTQYF

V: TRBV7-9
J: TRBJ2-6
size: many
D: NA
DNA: TGTGCCAGCAGTAAAACAACTGGGGCCAACGTCCTGACTTTC
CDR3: CASSKTTGANVLTF

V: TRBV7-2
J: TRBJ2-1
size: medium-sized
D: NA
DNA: TGTGCCAGCAGCCCTAAGAGCTGGGGATACAATGAGCAGTTCTTC
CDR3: CASSPKSWGYNEQFF

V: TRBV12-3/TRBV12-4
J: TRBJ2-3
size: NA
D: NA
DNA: TGTGCCAGCAGTGCCGGGCTCGGGGGAGGTGCCCCAGAGACGCAGTACTTT
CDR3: CASSAGLGGGAPETQYF

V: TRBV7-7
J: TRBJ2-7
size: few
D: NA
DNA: TGTGCCAGCAGCTTAGTGGTAGGAGGGGCGGGGTGGTACGAGCAGTACTTC
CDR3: CASSLVVGGAGWYEQYF

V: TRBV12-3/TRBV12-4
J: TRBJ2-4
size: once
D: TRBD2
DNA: TGTGCCAGCCGCTTAGCGGGACTAGCGGCCAAAGACACGCAGTACTTT
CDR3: CASRLAGLAAKDTQYF

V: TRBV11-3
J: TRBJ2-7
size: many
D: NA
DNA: TGTGCCAGCAGCGGGAGCCCCTACGAGCAGTACTTC
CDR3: CASSGSPYEQYF

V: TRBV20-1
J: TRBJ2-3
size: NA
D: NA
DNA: TGCAGTGCGGGAGGACAGGGAATAGCGGGACTCGCAGATACGCAGTATTTT
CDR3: CSAGGQGIAGLADTQYF

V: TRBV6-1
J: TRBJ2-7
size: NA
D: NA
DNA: TGTGCCAGCAGTCAACAGGGTCCGGGCGAGCAGTACTTC
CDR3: CASSQQGPGEQYF

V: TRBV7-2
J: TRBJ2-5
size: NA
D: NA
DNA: TGTGCCAGCGGCGGGCTCAGCGGCCGTGACAAAAAGACCCAGTACTTC
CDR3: CASGGLSGRDKKTQYF

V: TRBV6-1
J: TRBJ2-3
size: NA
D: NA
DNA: TGTGCCAGCAGCCACGGGGCTGCGAGCACCGGTACGCAGTTTTTT
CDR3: CASSHGAASTGTQFF

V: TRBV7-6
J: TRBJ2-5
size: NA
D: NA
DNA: TGTGGCAGCGGCTTCGGGGGGCGCGACCAAGAGACCCAGTACTTC
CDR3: CGSGFGGRDQETQYF

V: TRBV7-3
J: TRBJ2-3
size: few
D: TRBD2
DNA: TGTGCCAGCAGCCCCGGGAGGATAACAGATACGCAGTATTTT
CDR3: CASSPGRITDTQYF

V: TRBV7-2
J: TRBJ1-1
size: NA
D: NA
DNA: TGTGCCAGCAGCTTAGAATCGTTGACTGGAGCTACCTTT
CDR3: CASSLESLTGATF

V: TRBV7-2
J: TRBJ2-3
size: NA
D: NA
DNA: TGTGCCAGCCGCGCACCGGGGCTGAGAGCCAAAGACACGCAGTATTTT
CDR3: CASRAPGLRAKDTQYF

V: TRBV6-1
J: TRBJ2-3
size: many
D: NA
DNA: TGTGCCACCACCCCCGAAGGGTTTCGCACAGATACGCAGTATTTT
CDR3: CATTPEGFRTDTQYF